The present T cell receptor beta chain was sequenced within a study of human T cells and chemical hapten exposure (dated by TCRdb to the early 2020s). In the study overall: For sensitization, 2% DPC in acetone was applied to an approximately 2 cm by approximately 2 cm area of upper inner arm skin. Throughout the approximately 25-week study period, patients were also given weekly therapeutic DPC doses on the scalp. Patch tests used Finn chambers with 0.01% DPC on the upper back, scored after 6 days by International Contact Dermatitis Research Group standards. The patient cohort, mostly female, included alopecia areata with under or over 50% scalp involvement, alopecia totalis and alopecia universalis. The libraries were sequenced as a pool, and the TCR yield per sample differed mostly because of small variations in library volumes within the pool. Peripheral blood TCR repertoire changes were tracked in vivo in alopecia patients during primary and secondary sensitization to the hapten diphenylcyclopropenone (DPC). Blood was sampled from patients pre-sensitization (week 0) and at 2, 6 and about 24 weeks after DPC sensitization. Twenty-nine alopecia patients provided blood for TCR sequencing at one to four time points (pre-sensitization, 2, 6 and 24 weeks). The research as a whole found: Repeated subsampling changed both the strength of the expansion versus patch-test correlation and the threshold at which that correlation became significant. Significantly more large CDR3 similarity clusters were formed by expanded TCRs than by pre-sensitization or healthy control sets, consistent with antigen-driven responses. Patch test score was positively correlated with the number of PT1 expanded TCRs, with significance at thresholds 8, 16 and 32 but not at 4. DPC sensitization did not change the number of TCRs with a frequency above 1 in 1000, and there was no evidence of changes in global repertoire structure. Because all patients had alopecia, a presumed autoimmune disease, the immune response of the patients might differ from that of healthy individuals.

In the paper's terms, the time point label means: patch test 3, about 24 weeks after DPC sensitization. Sample treatment or condition, as interpreted from the label and publication: therapeutic diphenylcyclopropenone sensitization with weekly scalp DPC. At each patch-test visit, blood was drawn before the patch test was applied. Eligible patients were aged 18 to 70, diagnosed with alopecia, deemed suitable for DPC therapy, and excluded if pregnant. Unfractionated whole blood was collected in Tempus Blood RNA tubes, and total RNA was extracted from that blood. CDR1 SGHNT and CDR2 YENEEA are derived from the germline V gene. The cysteine opens and the phenylalanine closes a CDR3 of 13 amino acids. The retained sequence is limited to the CDR3, 39 bases, with the frame set at the first base. Cut back by 4 bases and 3 bases, the V and J ends lie 9 bases apart. In the case of this clonotype: Its antigen has not been determined. No base quality information exists; no much larger clone differs at one position.

The protocol used for the library was RACE. TCRdb records NextSeq 500 as the sequencer. During library preparation, unique molecular identifiers were attached to individual cDNA molecules so that TCRs could be counted in a quantitative, reproducible way. Both TCR alpha and TCR beta chains were sequenced from each blood RNA sample. The original methods were these. Samples had a median of roughly 87,000 TCRs, with a range from about 23,224 to 750,000. V, J and CDR3 annotation of the TCR reads was carried out using the Decombinator software suite. Every sample was subsampled to the same number of TCRs (28,000) for the PS versus PT1 abundance plots. Expanded TCRs were defined as absent before sensitization and observed at least eight times at the 2-week time point. TCRdb took the public reads, trimmed them with fastp at Q25, ran MiXCR for clone calling and kept in-frame beta chains. Identical CDR3 protein sequences are pooled into one entry, listed with their most common genes and DNA. The V and J calls reflect TCRdb's pipeline rather than the authors' work. This sample has approximately 60,000 distinct CDR3 sequences in its table, and 8% to 13% of those were observed once. The top ten clonotypes cover roughly 2% of the sample.

This clonotype was sampled from a woman aged 30 to 39 with alopecia areata. Some clones in this sample may be carry-over from other donors' samples. Here the sequenced sample was whole blood, taken in connection with sensitization to the hapten diphenylcyclopropenone (DPC). The chain was built from TRBV11-3 and TRBJ1-1; the best D guess is TRBD1, with 6 bases matching. The DNA sequence reads TGTGCCAGCAGCTCCGAGGGGGACACTGAAGCTTTCTTT. Protein translation: CASSSEGDTEAFF. The reference TRBV11-3 and TRBJ1-1 proteins fill in what lies around the CDR3, so the full variable domain reads EAGVVQSPRYKIIEKKQPVAFWCNPISGHNTLYWYLQNLGQGPELLIRYENEEAVDDSQLPKDRFSAERLKGVDSTLKIQPAELGDSAVYLCASSSEGDTEAFFGQGTRLTVV.